This T cell receptor (beta chain) was sequenced in a study of circulating CD8 cells and anti-PD-1 response in melanoma. Study results and caveats: Replicates were generally not done for experiments. Subset repertoires were largely private at M1, with under 7.5% shared.

Live CD3+CD8+TCRalphabeta+ cells were sorted into four subsets by PD-1 and/or TIGIT. This clonotype was found a few times. The antigen is undetermined. A much bigger clone sits one base away, suggesting this may be a read error. The germline V gene has CDR1 SGHAT and CDR2 FQNNGV. The CDR3 is made up of 15 amino acids. TCR libraries were prepared from around 14 ng of total RNA with the QIAseq Immune Repertoire TCR panel. TCRdb ran MiXCR on the reads and lists one entry per CDR3 protein. The sample lists around 600 distinct CDR3 sequences; roughly a tenth were seen once. The sample here was CD8+ T cells from PBMCs, taken at baseline or after one month of anti-PD-1 therapy (not recorded which). The chain is built from TRBV11-2 and TRBJ1-1; 8 bases fit TRBD1. The sequence was collected from a human donor with melanoma. Here the CDR3 DNA reads TGTGCCAGCAGCTTAGGCCGGACAGGGAACACTGGAGCTTTCTTT. It translates to CASSLGRTGNTGAFF. The entire variable domain, with the rest obtained from reference TRBV11-2 and TRBJ1-1, is as follows: EAGVAQSPRYKIIEKRQSVAFWCNPISGHATLYWYQQILGQGPKLLIQFQNNGVVDDSQLPKDRFSAERLKGVDSTLKIQPAKLEDSAVYLCASSLGRTGNTGAFFGQGTRLTVV.